This T cell receptor beta chain was observed in a study of T cell repertoires in cytomegalovirus infection. Study details: Signatures in public TCR beta sequences pointed to both CMV infection and matching HLA type.

The CDR3 covers 17 residues. Germline CDR1 is MNHEY and CDR2 is SVGEGT. The V segment lost 1 base and the J segment 1 base; nucleotides outside the gene matches: 5. Of note for this clonotype: Antigen unknown.

The study's findings and limits: Clonotypes of TCR beta that were HLA-C-restricted and CMV-specific dominated the ex vivo response. Cumulative frequency of public TCR beta families picked out carriers of CMV plus the relevant HLA.

TCRdb itself ran the reads through MiXCR, one entry per CDR3 protein. The profile shows approximately 500,000 distinct CDR3 sequences, about 17% of them singletons. The chain recombines TRBV6-2 or TRBV6-3 with TRBJ2-7; TRBD2 aligns across 12 bases. The receptor comes from a human donor in good health (CMV status not recorded). Some clones in this sample may be carry-over from other donors' samples. Sequenced sample: CD8+ T cells from PBMCs. The CDR3 region is CASSYFGLAGGSYEQYF. CDR3 coding DNA: TGTGCCAGCAGTTACTTTGGTCTAGCGGGGGGGTCCTACGAGCAGTACTTC.